Presented here are 21 T cell receptor beta chains from one specimen sequenced in a study of CD8 T cells in ankylosing spondylitis (dated by TCRdb to the late 2010s). The library relied on 5' RACE. Sequencing instrument: Illumina HiSeq 2500. The public sequencing data were trimmed at Q25 with fastp and processed into clonotypes with MiXCR by TCRdb, which kept only in-frame beta chains. Every CDR3 protein is listed once, alongside the most common genes and DNA of its rows. This sample has some 250,000 distinct CDR3 sequences in its table, and 20% to 30% of those were observed once. The top ten constitute approximately 0.61% of the sample. The sequencing input was blood, either unsorted or a sorted T cell fraction (not recorded which). Receptors were obtained from a male donor with ankylosing spondylitis or in good health (not recorded which).

This clonotype was seen repeatedly, ten times or more. This sequence joins TRBV29-1 and TRBJ1-4, with 7 positions matching TRBD1. CDR1 is SQVTM and CDR2 is ANQGSEA in the germline V gene. The V and J ends lost 6 bases and 6 bases, in that order; junction bases with no gene match: 13. There are 15 residues in the CDR3. The chain's CDR3 is CSVGGAGGQDEKLFF. DNA of the CDR3: TGCAGCGTCGGGGGGGCAGGGGGACAAGATGAAAAACTGTTTTTT.

V and J are TRBV12-3 or TRBV12-4 and TRBJ2-7; 7 positions agree with TRBD2. This CDR3 contains 13 residues. V shed 7 bases and J 5 bases; nucleotides not matched to a gene: 8. CDR3 in amino acids: CASTTLRGDEQYF. CDR3 sequence (DNA): TGTGCCAGCACCACTCTCCGGGGGGACGAGCAGTACTTC.

Ten or more counts support this clonotype. V gene TRBV20-1 combines with J gene TRBJ2-1; 8 nucleotides line up with TRBD2. CDR3 length equals 15 residues. Looked up from germline, CDR1 is DFQATT and CDR2 is SNEGSKA (reference sequence). V gave up 6 bases and J gave up 8 bases; unmatched junction bases: 15. In DNA, the CDR3 is TGCAGTGCAATCGGATCGGGACTAGTGTTGGATGAGCAGTTCTTC. It specifies CSAIGSGLVLDEQFF.

This clonotype was observed many times. The V gene is TRBV29-1, the J gene TRBJ1-1; D remains ambiguous. This CDR3 spans 11 amino acids. Germline V CDR1 and CDR2: SQVTM, ANQGSEA. V gave up 2 bases and J gave up 8 bases, with 9 bases separating them. This chain's CDR3 is CSVERQGEAFF. The DNA for the CDR3 is TGCAGCGTTGAACGGCAAGGAGAAGCTTTCTTT.

The chain has TRBV27 and TRBJ1-1; 7 bases align to TRBD1. With 5 bases clipped from V and 4 bases from J, the junction kept 10 bases outside the gene matches. The length of the CDR3 is 15 residues. Germline CDR1 and CDR2: MNHEY and SMNVEV (reference sequence). CDR3 nucleotide sequence: TGTGCCAGCAGTGGCCGTACAGGGGAGGGCACTGAAGCTTTCTTT. This codes for CASSGRTGEGTEAFF.

The chain has TRBV12-3 or TRBV12-4 and TRBJ2-5; D gene uncertain. Trimming stripped 0 bases from V and 4 bases from J, with 6 bases between. The CDR3 is 13 residues long. CDR3 nucleotides: TGTGCCAGCAGTTTAGCGCGGATAGAGACCCAGTACTTC. Protein product: CASSLARIETQYF.

The CDR3 DNA reads as TGCAGTGCTAGAAGGCGGGGGGTTTATGGGACTGAAGCTTTCTTT. Its protein is CSARRRGVYGTEAFF. This sequence joins TRBV20-1 and TRBJ1-1, with a tentative D call TRBD1 (5 bases). The V end lost 2 bases, the J end lost 5 bases, and 18 bases lay between the germline ends. In germline, CDR1 is DFQATT, CDR2 SNEGSKA (reference sequence). The CDR3 contains 15 residues.

This clonotype has at least ten counts. The chain carries TRBV5-4 and TRBJ2-3; D is possibly TRBD2 (8 bases). There are 16 residues in the CDR3. CDR1 is SGHNT, CDR2 YYREEE, per germline (reference sequence). V gave up 4 bases and J gave up 4 bases, with 19 bases separating them. The CDR3, as DNA: TGTGCCAGCAGCCGGGGGGGGCTAACAGGGGCAGATACGCAGTATTTT. Residues: CASSRGGLTGADTQYF.

This clonotype was detected ten times or more. V and J are TRBV7-2 and TRBJ1-2; no reliable D call. CDR3 length equals 13 residues. The germline V gene encodes CDR1 SGHTA and CDR2 FQGNSA. Between the trimmed V and J ends, which lost 5 bases and 3 bases, there was a span of 10 bases. The CDR3 loop reads CASSPVSDYGYTF. CDR3 nucleotide sequence: TGTGCCAGCAGCCCTGTCTCTGACTATGGCTACACCTTC.

This clonotype showed up just a few times. This chain joins TRBV20-1 and TRBJ2-3; 8 bases line up with TRBD2. This CDR3 has 15 amino acids. Germline assignment: CDR1 DFQATT and CDR2 SNEGSKA (reference sequence). V dropped 5 bases and J dropped 6; count of bases not matched to a gene: 13. CDR3 residues: CSAPLAGGGIDTQYF. CDR3 bases: TGCAGTGCTCCCCTGGCGGGGGGCGGGATTGATACGCAGTATTTT.

This clonotype was seen repeatedly, ten times or more. The chain employs TRBV20-1 and TRBJ2-5; unclear D gene. This CDR3 is built from 14 residues. Germline assignment: CDR1 DFQATT and CDR2 SNEGSKA (reference sequence). The germline V and J ends were trimmed by 2 bases and 5 bases, with 15 bases remaining between them. The DNA of the CDR3 is TGCAGTGCTAGACGGACGGAGTCTAAGGAGACCCAGTACTTC. Protein product: CSARRTESKETQYF.

This clonotype was counted only a few times. This sequence joins TRBV20-1 and TRBJ1-2, with 7 bases lining up with TRBD1. Looked up from germline, CDR1 is DFQATT and CDR2 is SNEGSKA (reference sequence). J gave up 7 bases and V 0 bases, and 11 bases lay outside the gene matches. This CDR3 is built from 15 residues. CDR3: CSAREFPDRVSGYTF. In nucleotides, the CDR3 is TGCAGTGCTAGAGAATTCCCTGACAGGGTCTCTGGCTACACCTTC.

This clonotype was counted at least ten times. The V gene is TRBV20-1, the J gene TRBJ1-1, with 11 bases matching TRBD1. CDR1 is DFQATT and CDR2 is SNEGSKA in the germline V gene (reference sequence). After removal of 4 bases from V and 4 bases from J, the junction contained 5 bases not matched to a gene. The CDR3 covers 14 residues. For the CDR3, the DNA is TGCAGTGCTATAGGACAGGGGGCGGGCACTGAAGCTTTCTTT. It codes for CSAIGQGAGTEAFF.

This clonotype was picked up a small number of times. The V and J genes are TRBV29-1 and TRBJ2-7; D might be TRBD1 or TRBD2, each matching 5 bases. Deletions cut 4 bases from V and 1 base from J, with 17 bases between. This CDR3 is 15 amino acids long. Germline loops: CDR1 SQVTM, CDR2 ANQGSEA. The DNA of the CDR3 is TGCAGCGTTGTCGGGACCCAAAAGGCGTCCTACGAGCAGTACTTC. This translates into CSVVGTQKASYEQYF.

The chain couples TRBV12-3 or TRBV12-4 to TRBJ2-6; no firm D call. Trimming left V 8 bases short and J 4 bases short, with 9 bases between. The CDR3 runs 13 residues. This chain's CDR3 is CASRVTGANVLTF. The CDR3 DNA follows: TGTGCCAGCCGGGTGACGGGGGCCAACGTCCTGACTTTC.

The sample holds many counts of this clonotype. The chain is built from TRBV20-1 and TRBJ2-7; a weak D match, TRBD1 (6 bases). The V gene's germline CDR1 is DFQATT and CDR2 SNEGSKA (reference sequence). The CDR3 is 13 residues long. Between the trimmed V and J ends, which lost 3 bases and 8 bases, there was a span of 17 bases. The CDR3 DNA sequence: TGCAGTGCTAGTCTGGACAGAATACTGAAGCAGTACTTC. Its protein product is CSASLDRILKQYF.

CDR3: CASSPRDLGQETQYF. The CDR3 nucleotides are TGTGCCAGCAGCCCCAGGGATTTGGGGCAAGAGACCCAGTACTTC. The rearrangement links TRBV12-3 or TRBV12-4 to TRBJ2-5; TRBD1 might be the D (5 bases). There are 15 residues in the CDR3. With 6 bases removed from V and 2 bases from J, the gap between germline ends came to 16 bases.

The sample holds many counts of this clonotype. V usage is TRBV12-3 or TRBV12-4 and J usage is TRBJ2-1, with TRBD2 matching 9 bases. This CDR3 contains 15 residues. Trimming took 6 bases from V and 9 from J; bases not matched to a gene: 12. Here the CDR3 DNA reads TGTGCCAGCAGCCTAGGGGGGACTAGCATGGTTGAGCAGTTCTTC. Its protein is CASSLGGTSMVEQFF.

This chain joins TRBV7-6 and TRBJ2-1; D might be TRBD1 or TRBD2, each matching 5 bases. This CDR3 contains 14 residues. V lost 4 bases to trimming and J lost 7 bases, with 14 bases between them. The germline CDR1 and CDR2 sequences are SGHVS and FNYEAQ. The CDR3 loop reads CASSSNTGTNEQFF. As DNA, the CDR3 is TGTGCCAGCAGCTCAAACACCGGGACGAATGAGCAGTTCTTC. The full variable domain, with the rest looked up from reference TRBV7-6 and TRBJ2-1, is GAGVSQSPRYKVTKRGQDVALRCDPISGHVSLYWYRQALGQGPEFLTYFNYEAQQDKSGLPNDRFSAERPEGSISTLTIQRTEQRDSAMYRCASSSNTGTNEQFFGPGTRLTVL.

This clonotype showed up many times. The chain joins TRBV12-3 or TRBV12-4 to TRBJ1-1; D might be TRBD1 (5 bases). CDR3 length: 13 amino acids. The V end lost 8 bases, the J end lost 4 bases, and 14 bases lay between the germline ends. The CDR3: CASRWAGTTEAFF. The CDR3 region has the DNA TGTGCCAGCCGGTGGGCAGGGACCACTGAAGCTTTCTTT.

The chain employs TRBV12-3 or TRBV12-4 and TRBJ2-2; perhaps TRBD1 as D (6 bases). V was clipped by 6 bases and J by 6 bases, with 14 bases between them. CDR3 size: 14 residues. CDR3 residues: CASSKTGFPGELFF. DNA of the CDR3: TGTGCCAGCAGCAAAACAGGGTTTCCCGGGGAGCTGTTTTTT.